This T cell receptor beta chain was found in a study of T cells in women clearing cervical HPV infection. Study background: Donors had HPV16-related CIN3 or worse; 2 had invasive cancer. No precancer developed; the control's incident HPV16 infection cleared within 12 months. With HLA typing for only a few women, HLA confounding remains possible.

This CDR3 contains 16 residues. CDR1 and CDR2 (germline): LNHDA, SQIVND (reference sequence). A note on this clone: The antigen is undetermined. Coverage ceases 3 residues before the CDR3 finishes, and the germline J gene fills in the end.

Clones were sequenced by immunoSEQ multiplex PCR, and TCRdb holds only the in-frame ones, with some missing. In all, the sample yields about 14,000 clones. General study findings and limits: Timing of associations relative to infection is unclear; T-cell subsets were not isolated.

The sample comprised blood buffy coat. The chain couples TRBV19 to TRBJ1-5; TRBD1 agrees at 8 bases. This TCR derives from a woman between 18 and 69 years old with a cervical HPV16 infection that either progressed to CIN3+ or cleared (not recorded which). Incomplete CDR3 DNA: TGTGCCAGTAGTAACCGACGGTCAGGGGGCACAGATCCC. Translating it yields CASSNRRSGGTDP. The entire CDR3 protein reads CASSNRRSGGTDPQHF.